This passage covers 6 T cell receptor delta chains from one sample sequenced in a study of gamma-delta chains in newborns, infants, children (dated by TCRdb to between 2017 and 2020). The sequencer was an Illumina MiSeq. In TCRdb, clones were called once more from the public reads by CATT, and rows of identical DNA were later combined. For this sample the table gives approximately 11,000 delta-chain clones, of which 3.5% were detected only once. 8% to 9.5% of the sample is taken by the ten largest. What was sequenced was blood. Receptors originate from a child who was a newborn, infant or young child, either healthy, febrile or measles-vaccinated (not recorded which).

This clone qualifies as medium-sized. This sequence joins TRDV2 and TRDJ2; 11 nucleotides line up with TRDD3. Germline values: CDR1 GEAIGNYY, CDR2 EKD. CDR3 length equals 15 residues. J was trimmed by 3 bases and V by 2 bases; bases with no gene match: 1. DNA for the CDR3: TGTGCCTGTGACATACTGGGGGATATGACAGCACAACTCTTCTTT. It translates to CACDILGDMTAQLFF.

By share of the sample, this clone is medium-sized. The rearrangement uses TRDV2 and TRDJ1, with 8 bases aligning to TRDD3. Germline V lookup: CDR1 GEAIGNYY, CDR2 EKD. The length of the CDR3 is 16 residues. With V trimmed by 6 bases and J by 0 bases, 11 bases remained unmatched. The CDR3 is CACSSLLGANTDKLIF. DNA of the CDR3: TGTGCCTGTTCCTCCCTACTGGGGGCAAACACCGATAAACTCATCTTT.

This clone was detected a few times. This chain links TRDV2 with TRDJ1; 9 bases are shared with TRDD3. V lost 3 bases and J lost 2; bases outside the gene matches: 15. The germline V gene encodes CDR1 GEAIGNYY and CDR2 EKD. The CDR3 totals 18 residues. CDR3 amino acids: CACDPIVLGDEGTDKLIF. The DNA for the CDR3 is TGTGCCTGTGACCCAATCGTACTGGGGGACGAGGGGACCGATAAACTCATCTTT.

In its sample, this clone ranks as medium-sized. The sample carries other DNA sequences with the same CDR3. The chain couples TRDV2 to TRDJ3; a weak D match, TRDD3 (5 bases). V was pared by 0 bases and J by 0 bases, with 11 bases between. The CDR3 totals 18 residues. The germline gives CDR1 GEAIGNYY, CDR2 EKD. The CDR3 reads CACDTVGSSSWDTRQMFF. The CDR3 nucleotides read TGTGCCTGTGACACCGTGGGGTCCTCCTCCTGGGACACCCGACAGATGTTTTTC.

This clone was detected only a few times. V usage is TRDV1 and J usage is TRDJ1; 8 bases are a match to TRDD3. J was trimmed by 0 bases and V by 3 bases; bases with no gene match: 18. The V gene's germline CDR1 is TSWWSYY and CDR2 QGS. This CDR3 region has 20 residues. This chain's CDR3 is CALGDPCRGTGGNNTDKLIF. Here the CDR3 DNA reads TGTGCTCTTGGGGACCCCTGCCGGGGTACTGGGGGCAACAACACCGATAAACTCATCTTT.

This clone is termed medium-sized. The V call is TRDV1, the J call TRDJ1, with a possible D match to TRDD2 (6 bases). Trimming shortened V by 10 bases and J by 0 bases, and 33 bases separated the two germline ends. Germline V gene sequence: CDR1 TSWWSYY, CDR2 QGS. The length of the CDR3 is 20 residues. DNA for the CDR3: TGTGCTCCCTTCCCTTGGGGTCTGCGAGAGGGATTCAGGTACACCGATAAACTCATCTTT. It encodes CAPFPWGLREGFRYTDKLIF.